This paragraph covers one T cell receptor (beta chain) sequence. What it recognizes is unknown. Germline loops: CDR1 KGHSH, CDR2 LQKENI. The CDR3 spans 20 residues. The trim removed 4 bases at V and 3 bases at J, leaving 15 bases unmatched. The sample originates from a study of graft-versus-host responses after intestinal transplantation. The overall study: Each recipient received anti-thymocyte globulin induction, then tacrolimus and steroids for three to four years.

Sequenced by immunoSEQ multiplex PCR; TCRdb stores in-frame clones only, minus some. The data contain around 110,000 clones, 90% of them singletons. Study-level results: Individuals who had graft-donor T cell macrochimerism had allografts that showed high graft-versus-host to host-versus-graft clonal ratios. GvH clones detected in recipient marrow included some appearing first in ileum or blood. Among circulating GvH clones, peak levels were associated with early post-transplant declines in HvG clones.

The chain has TRBV18 and TRBJ2-7; 16 bases are a match to TRBD2. Sequences were derived from unstimulated CD4+ T cells sorted from spleen or lymph node cells, sampled before intestinal transplant. The sequence came from a human donor who received an intestinal transplant. The chain's CDR3 is CASSQVPGLAGGPYNYEQYF. Written as DNA, the CDR3 is TGTGCCAGCTCACAAGTCCCGGGACTAGCGGGAGGGCCCTACAACTACGAGCAGTACTTC.